One sample yielded the 23 T cell receptor beta chains listed below, sequenced in a study of OX40 agonist ivuxolimab in advanced cancers. The repertoire was sequenced with immunoSEQ multiplex PCR; TCRdb's copy has only in-frame clones and lacks some. Among about 52,000 clones, around 85% were seen once, and the ten largest hold around 15%. Sequenced here: CD4+ or CD8+ T cells sorted from blood, sampled in a trial of the OX40 agonist ivuxolimab. The receptors stem from an adult with an advanced solid tumor such as melanoma, head and neck, liver or kidney cancer.

V usage is TRBV29-1 and J usage is TRBJ2-1, with TRBD2 matching 12 bases. V was pared by 7 bases and J by 6 bases, with 4 bases of the junction left unmatched. CDR3 length: 13 amino acids. Germline V gene sequence: CDR1 SQVTM, CDR2 ANQGSEA. In nucleotides, the CDR3 is TGCAGCGCGACTAGCGGGGGAACCAATGAGCAGTTCTTC. It encodes CSATSGGTNEQFF.

V usage is TRBV4-1 and J usage is TRBJ2-3; no firm D call. The CDR3 sequence is 15 residues long. V was shortened by 0 bases and J by 2 bases, with 9 bases between the two germline ends. Germline-derived CDR1 and CDR2 are MGHRA and YSYEKL. For the CDR3, the DNA is TGCGCCAGCAGCCAAGATCCGTACTACACAGATACGCAGTATTTT. Its protein is CASSQDPYYTDTQYF.

The chain couples TRBV5-6 to TRBJ2-7; TRBD2 matches at 9 bases. This CDR3 spans 15 amino acids. Germline CDR1 SGHDT, CDR2 YYEEEE. After removal of 2 bases from V and 2 bases from J, the junction contained 5 bases not matched to a gene. CDR3 coding DNA: TGTGCCAGCAGCTTAATGACTAGCGGAGCCTACGAGCAGTACTTC. Translating gives CASSLMTSGAYEQYF.

The chain has TRBV5-1 and TRBJ2-3; D remains ambiguous. Trimming pared 4 bases from V and 3 bases from J, leaving 12 bases between. From germline, CDR1 is SGHRS and CDR2 YFSETQ. CDR3 length equals 14 residues. This CDR3 reads CASSTRKKTDTQYF. Here the CDR3 DNA reads TGCGCCAGCAGCACCAGGAAGAAGACAGATACGCAGTATTTT.

This chain joins TRBV4-2 and TRBJ2-3; 7 nucleotides align to TRBD1. The germline gives CDR1 LGHNA, CDR2 YNFKEQ. The length of the CDR3 is 13 residues. V lost 0 bases, J lost 6 bases, and 0 bases stayed unmatched. CDR3 amino acids: CASSQEQGDTQYF. Here the CDR3 DNA reads TGTGCCAGCAGCCAAGAACAGGGGGATACGCAGTATTTT.

The genes are TRBV6-4 and TRBJ1-2; 7 bases are a match to TRBD1. Germline CDR1 reads MRHNA; CDR2 reads SNTAGT. V gave up 3 bases and J gave up 4 bases; unmatched junction bases: 2. The CDR3 contains 13 residues. The CDR3 sequence is CASSEPGGYGYTF. The DNA for the CDR3 is TGTGCCAGCAGTGAACCAGGGGGCTATGGCTACACCTTC.

V usage is TRBV5-6 and J usage is TRBJ1-2; D remains ambiguous. CDR1 is SGHDT, CDR2 YYEEEE, per germline. V was clipped by 2 bases and J by 5 bases, with 13 bases between them. The CDR3 has 14 amino acids. This CDR3 is CASSFFDGVYGYTF. The CDR3 region has the DNA TGTGCCAGCAGCTTTTTTGACGGGGTTTATGGCTACACCTTC.

This chain joins TRBV6-5 and TRBJ1-2; no clear D gene. The CDR3 spans 13 residues. Trimming pared 4 bases from V and 7 bases from J, leaving 13 bases between. CDR1 is MNHEY, CDR2 SVGAGI, per germline. The CDR3: CASSLSTGSGYTF. The CDR3 DNA reads as TGTGCCAGCAGTTTATCTACGGGGAGTGGCTACACCTTC.

The chain joins TRBV11-2 to TRBJ1-4; D is ambiguous. Germline values: CDR1 SGHAT, CDR2 FQNNGV. Trimming cost V 4 bases and J 0 bases, with 12 bases left between them. The CDR3 consists of 16 residues. In DNA form, the CDR3 reads TGTGCCAGCAGCTCGGGATACGCTGCAACTAATGAAAAACTGTTTTTT. It codes for CASSSGYAATNEKLFF. Filled out from reference TRBV11-2 and TRBJ1-4, the complete variable domain reads EAGVAQSPRYKIIEKRQSVAFWCNPISGHATLYWYQQILGQGPKLLIQFQNNGVVDDSQLPKDRFSAERLKGVDSTLKIQPAKLEDSAVYLCASSSGYAATNEKLFFGSGTQLSVL.

V and J are TRBV4-3 and TRBJ2-7, with D unclear. CDR1 is LGHNA, CDR2 YSLEER, per germline. V lost 2 bases and J lost 0, with 14 bases in between. The CDR3 has 16 amino acids. CDR3 in amino acids: CASSQHALDPSYEQYF. In DNA form, the CDR3 reads TGCGCCAGCAGCCAACACGCCCTTGATCCCTCCTACGAGCAGTACTTC.

The V call is TRBV11-2, the J call TRBJ2-7; D gene ambiguous. The V end was cut by 0 bases, the J end by 2 bases, with 14 bases between. The CDR3 has 16 residues. CDR1 and CDR2 (germline): SGHAT, FQNNGV. In nucleotides, the CDR3 is TGTGCCAGCAGCTTAGATTCTTATGGCAAAACCTACGAGCAGTACTTC. The encoded protein is CASSLDSYGKTYEQYF.

The chain combines TRBV11-2 with TRBJ2-7; 7 bases are shared with TRBD1. The V and J ends lost 5 bases and 5 bases, in that order; junction bases with no gene match: 6. The CDR3 has 13 amino acids. Germline CDR1 is SGHAT and CDR2 is FQNNGV. CDR3 loop: CASSQTGNHEQYF. The CDR3 DNA reads as TGTGCCAGCAGCCAGACAGGGAACCACGAGCAGTACTTC.

DNA of the CDR3: TGTGCCAGCTCTCGGCAGTTCAATGAGCAGTTCTTC. Protein: CASSRQFNEQFF. The chain carries TRBV9 and TRBJ2-1; D call uncertain. The CDR3 covers 12 residues. The V and J ends lost 7 bases and 6 bases respectively, with 11 bases between them. Germline-derived CDR1 and CDR2 are SGDLS and YYNGEE.

The chain carries TRBV28 and TRBJ2-7; weak D call: TRBD2 (5 bases). The CDR3 is made up of 11 amino acids. The V gene lost 9 bases and the J gene lost 2 bases, with 8 bases spanning the gap. Per the germline V gene, CDR1 is MDHEN and CDR2 is SYDVKM. The CDR3 DNA is TGTGCCAGTCGGAGGACCTACGAGCAGTACTTC. This codes for CASRRTYEQYF.

This chain connects TRBV9 to TRBJ1-3; no reliable D call. CDR1 and CDR2 from the germline V gene are SGDLS and YYNGEE. V lost 3 bases, J lost 6 bases, and 4 bases lay in between. CDR3 length: 11 amino acids. The CDR3 DNA reads TGTGCCAGCAGCGCCTCAAACACCATATATTTT. It is translated as CASSASNTIYF. Filled out from reference TRBV9 and TRBJ1-3, the complete variable domain reads DSGVTQTPKHLITATGQRVTLRCSPRSGDLSVYWYQQSLDQGLQFLIQYYNGEERAKGNILERFSAQQFPDLHSELNLSSLELGDSALYFCASSASNTIYFGEGSWLTVV.

This sequence joins TRBV28 and TRBJ2-7; 8 bases are shared with TRBD1. Germline V gives CDR1 MDHEN, CDR2 SYDVKM. V lost 2 bases to trimming and J lost 2 bases; unmatched junction nucleotides: 14. CDR3 length equals 18 residues. For the CDR3, the DNA is TGTGCCAGCAGTTTAGGGGCAGGGGGCTTTCTCTTGGCCTACGAGCAGTACTTC. Its translation is CASSLGAGGFLLAYEQYF. The full variable domain, in which reference TRBV28 and TRBJ2-7 provide the parts outside the CDR3, is DVKVTQSSRYLVKRTGEKVFLECVQDMDHENMFWYRQDPGLGLRLIYFSYDVKMKEKGDIPEGYSVSREKKERFSLILESASTNQTSMYLCASSLGAGGFLLAYEQYFGPGTRLTVT.

This clone has just a few counts. The same CDR3 can be traced to other DNA sequences in this sample. The chain carries TRBV4-1 and TRBJ1-5; 7 nucleotides agree with TRBD1. The length of the CDR3 is 14 residues. Germline V gene sequence: CDR1 MGHRA, CDR2 YSYEKL. The V and J ends lost 1 base and 6 bases, in that order; junction bases with no gene match: 3. The CDR3 is CASSQGQGPQPQHF. The DNA for the CDR3 is TGCGCCAGCAGCCAAGGACAGGGCCCTCAGCCCCAGCATTTT.

This chain uses TRBV7-9 with TRBJ1-2, with D uncertain. The CDR3 is 16 amino acids. Looked up from germline, CDR1 is SEHNR and CDR2 is FQNEAQ (reference sequence). V lost 0 bases and J lost 4, with 15 bases in between. The CDR3 DNA follows: TGTGCCAGCAGCTTAGCTATAGAGAGTGCCCTCTATGGCTACACCTTC. It encodes CASSLAIESALYGYTF.

The CDR3 nucleotides read TGCGCCAGCAGCTGGGAAGGGGCGAGCTACGAGCAGTACTTC. Amino acid sequence: CASSWEGASYEQYF. The rearrangement uses TRBV5-1 and TRBJ2-7; tentatively, D is TRBD1 (5 bases). Germline CDR1 reads SGHRS; CDR2 reads YFSETQ. This CDR3 has 14 amino acids. V dropped 3 bases and J dropped 3 bases, with 13 bases sitting between them. Full variable domain (missing parts from reference TRBV5-1 and TRBJ2-7): KAGVTQTPRYLIKTRGQQVTLSCSPISGHRSVSWYQQTPGQGLQFLFEYFSETQRNKGNFPGRFSGRQFSNSRSEMNVSTLELGDSALYLCASSWEGASYEQYFGPGTRLTVT.

The chain links TRBV28 to TRBJ2-5; the match to TRBD2 covers 8 bases. V shed 6 bases, J shed 2 bases, and the junction held 14 bases outside the gene matches. CDR1 is MDHEN, CDR2 SYDVKM, per germline. The length of the CDR3 is 17 residues. CDR3 protein: CASSLRDRGGAQETQYF. As DNA, the CDR3 is TGTGCCAGCAGCCTCCGTGACCGGGGGGGGGCACAAGAGACCCAGTACTTC.

The chain uses TRBV29-1 and TRBJ2-7; 7 bases agree with TRBD1. The ends lost 0 bases at V and 3 bases at J; junction bases unmatched: 2. Germline V gene data show CDR1 as SQVTM and CDR2 as ANQGSEA. CDR3 length equals 13 residues. Here the CDR3 reads CSVEDRDSYEQYF. In nucleotides, the CDR3 is TGCAGCGTTGAAGATCGGGACAGCTACGAGCAGTACTTC.

The chain joins TRBV7-2 to TRBJ2-1; 8 bases map to TRBD2. This CDR3 region has 15 residues. V was pared by 8 bases and J by 3 bases, with 9 bases of the junction left unmatched. CDR1 is SGHTA, CDR2 FQGNSA, per germline. The CDR3 DNA reads as TGTGCCAGCCCCTCACGGGGGGGTGTCTACAATGAGCAGTTCTTC. It is translated as CASPSRGGVYNEQFF.

This clone occurred once. J is TRBJ1-4 and V is TRBV1. TRBV1 is labeled a pseudogene. CDR3 length: 16 amino acids. This chain's CDR3 is CTSSQASGDPNEKLFF. The CDR3 coding sequence is TGCACCAGCAGCCAAGCATCGGGGGATCCTAATGAAAAACTGTTTTTT.